The text below deals with one T cell receptor beta chain. The target antigen is unknown. Unsorted whole blood served as the source of blood RNA, and germline DNA was extracted as well. The sample belongs to a study of tumor-infiltrating lymphocytes in primary liver carcinoma. For the study at large: Patients had primary liver carcinoma treated by surgical resection.

This CDR3 comprises 14 residues. The V and J ends lost 9 bases and 1 base respectively, with 13 bases between them. Per germline, CDR1 SEHNR and CDR2 FQNEAQ (reference sequence). Study results and limitations: Overlap in tumor-adjacent and tumor-blood pairs fell below that of tumor region pairs. Tumor samples exhibited a significantly greater top-250-clone fraction than blood samples (p = 0.039).

From around 530 ng of total RNA, TCR beta-specific cDNA was reverse-transcribed using a constant-region primer. The TCR beta library was amplified through three nested multiplex PCR rounds in a modified ARM-PCR procedure. Investigators reported that the first two PCR rounds, at 10 to 11 cycles each, used TRBV1-TRBV30 forward primers with a C-beta reverse primer. TCRdb used MiXCR to reprocess the multiplex PCR reads, holding one entry per CDR3 protein. The sample lists approximately 210,000 distinct CDR3 sequences, 65% occurring once. Sequenced sample: peripheral blood. The clonotype was recovered from a woman aged 55-70 years with primary liver carcinoma and hepatitis B virus infection. The chain joins TRBV7-9 to TRBJ1-3; the D gene is possibly TRBD1 (5 bases). The CDR3 nucleotides are TGTGCCAGTGTCGGACAACCTTCTGGAAACACCATATATTTT. It encodes CASVGQPSGNTIYF.